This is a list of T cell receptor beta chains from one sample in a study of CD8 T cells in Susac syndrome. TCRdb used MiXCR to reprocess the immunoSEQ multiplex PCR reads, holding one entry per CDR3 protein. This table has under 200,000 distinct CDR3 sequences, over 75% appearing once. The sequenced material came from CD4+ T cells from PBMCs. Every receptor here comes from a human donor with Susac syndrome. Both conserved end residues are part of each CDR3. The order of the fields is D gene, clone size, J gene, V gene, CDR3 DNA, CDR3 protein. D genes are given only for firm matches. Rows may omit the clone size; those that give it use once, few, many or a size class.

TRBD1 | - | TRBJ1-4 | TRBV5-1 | TGCGCCAGCAACTTGGGACAGGGAGATTCCTTTGCAACTAATGAAAAACTGTTTTTT | CASNLGQGDSFATNEKLFF
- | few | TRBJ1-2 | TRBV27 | TGTGCCAGCAGTTTATCAGGGTACTATGGCTACACCTTC | CASSLSGYYGYTF
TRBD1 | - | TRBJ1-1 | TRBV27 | TGTGCCAGCACCCGGACAGGGTACGTCCAGCCGAACACTGAAGCTTTCTTT | CASTRTGYVQPNTEAFF
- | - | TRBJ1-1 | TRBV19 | TGTGCCAGTAGTACTGGGGCTAACACTGAAGCTTTCTTT | CASSTGANTEAFF
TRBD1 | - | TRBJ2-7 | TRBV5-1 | TGCGCCAGCAGCTCCGGGACAGGGTATAGCTCCTACGAGCAGTACTTC | CASSSGTGYSSYEQYF
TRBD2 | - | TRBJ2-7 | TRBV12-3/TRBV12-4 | TGTGCCAGCAGTTCAAGACAAGACGGGACTAGCGGCTCCTACGAGCAGTACTTC | CASSSRQDGTSGSYEQYF
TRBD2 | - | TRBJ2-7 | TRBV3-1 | TGTGCCAGCAGCCGGCTAGCGGGAGAGTACGAGCAGTACTTC | CASSRLAGEYEQYF
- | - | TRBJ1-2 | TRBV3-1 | TGTGCCAGCAGCCAAGAATTTTCCAGGGATTATGGCTACACCTTC | CASSQEFSRDYGYTF
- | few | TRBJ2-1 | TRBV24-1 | TGTGCCACCACTCCAGGTACAACAAACAATGAGCAGTTCTTC | CATTPGTTNNEQFF
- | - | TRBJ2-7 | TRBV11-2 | TGTGCCAGCAGCTCCCCGAAGGGTGGCACCTACGAGCAGTACTTC | CASSSPKGGTYEQYF
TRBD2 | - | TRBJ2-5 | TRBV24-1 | TGTGCCACCAGTGATTCTAGCGGGAACGGGGAGACCCAGTACTTC | CATSDSSGNGETQYF
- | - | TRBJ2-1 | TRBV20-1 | TGCAGTGCTAGAGATTTGGAGCGGGCGGGGAGCTCCTACAATGAGCAGTTCTTC | CSARDLERAGSSYNEQFF
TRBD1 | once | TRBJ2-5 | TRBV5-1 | TGCGCCAGCAGCCCGGGACAGGTGGCCCAAGAGACCCAGTACTTC | CASSPGQVAQETQYF
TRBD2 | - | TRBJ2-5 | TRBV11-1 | TGTGCCAGCAGCCCACCGGGAGGGGAAGAGACCCAGTACTTC | CASSPPGGEETQYF
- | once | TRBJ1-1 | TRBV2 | TGTGCCAGCAGTGCGGGGATGACGGTGAACACTGAAGCTTTCTTT | CASSAGMTVNTEAFF
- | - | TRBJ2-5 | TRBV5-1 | TGCGCCAGCAGCTTGGCGGGGGCCCAAATAGAGACCCAGTACTTC | CASSLAGAQIETQYF
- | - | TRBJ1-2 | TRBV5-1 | TGCGCCAGCAGCTTGGACCTCAGGGAGTTGGGTGGCTACACCTTC | CASSLDLRELGGYTF
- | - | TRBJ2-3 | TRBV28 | TGTGCCAGCAGTATAACAGCCTCGGATACGCAGTATTTT | CASSITASDTQYF
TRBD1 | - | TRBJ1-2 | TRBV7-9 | TGTGCCAGCAGCCTGGGACAGGGTCATAACTATGGCTACACCTTC | CASSLGQGHNYGYTF
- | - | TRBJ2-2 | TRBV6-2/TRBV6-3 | TGTGCCAGCAGTCCCCCTCCTCGAGGGGGAACCGGGGAGCTGTTTTTT | CASSPPPRGGTGELFF
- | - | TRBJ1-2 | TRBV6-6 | TGTGCCAGCAGTTACTCGAGGGGGAAGGCTGGCTACACCTTC | CASSYSRGKAGYTF
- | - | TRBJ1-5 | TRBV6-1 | TGTGCCAGCAGCGACGGGACGGGCGTGTTTGGCAATCAGCCCCAGCATTTT | CASSDGTGVFGNQPQHF
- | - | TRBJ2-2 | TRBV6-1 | TGTGCCAGCAGTGAAGAGGTTCGAGTCACCGGGGAGCTGTTTTTT | CASSEEVRVTGELFF
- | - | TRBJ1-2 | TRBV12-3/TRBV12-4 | TGTGCCAGCAGTCGCGACAGATATGGCTACACCTTC | CASSRDRYGYTF
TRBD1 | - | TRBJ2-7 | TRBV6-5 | TGTGCCAGCAGTTACTCTGGGACAGGGACCTACGAGCAGTACTTC | CASSYSGTGTYEQYF
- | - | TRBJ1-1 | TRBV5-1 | TGCGCCAGCAGCTTGGAGCAGGGGCGAAGCACTGAAGCTTTCTTT | CASSLEQGRSTEAFF
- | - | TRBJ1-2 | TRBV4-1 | TGCGCCAGCAGCCAACAGACGGACTTCGTAGGAAGAGGCTACACCTTC | CASSQQTDFVGRGYTF
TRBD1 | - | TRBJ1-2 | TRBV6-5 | TGTGCCAGCAGTTACTTCACCACAGGGGGCGGCTATGGCTACACCTTC | CASSYFTTGGGYGYTF
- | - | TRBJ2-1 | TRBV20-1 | TGCAGTGCTCGGGGACATGCAGCCTCCTACAATGAGCAGTTCTTC | CSARGHAASYNEQFF
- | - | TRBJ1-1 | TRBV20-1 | TGCAGTGCTAGTATCATGGGGGGCCTCGGCACTGAAGCTTTCTTT | CSASIMGGLGTEAFF
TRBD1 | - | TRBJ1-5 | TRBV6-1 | TGTGCCAGCAGTGGACCCGGGACAGAGAATCAGCCCCAGCATTTT | CASSGPGTENQPQHF
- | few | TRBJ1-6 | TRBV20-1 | TGCAGTGCGGCTCCCCCTGGCATAAATTCACCCCTCCACTTT | CSAAPPGINSPLHF
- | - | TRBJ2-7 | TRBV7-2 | TGTGCCAGCAGCCCCCTCCAGGGGTCCTACGAGCAGTACTTC | CASSPLQGSYEQYF
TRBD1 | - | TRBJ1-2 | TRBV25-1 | TGTGCCAGCAGTGTACTACAGGGGGCAGGAGGCTACACCTTC | CASSVLQGAGGYTF
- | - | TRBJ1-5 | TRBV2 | TGTGCCAGCAGCGAAGGCCAGGGCGGGACTCAGCCCCAGCATTTT | CASSEGQGGTQPQHF
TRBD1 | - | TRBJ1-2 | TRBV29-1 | TGCAGCGCCGAAATGGACAGGGCAGCATGGGGTGGCTACACCTTC | CSAEMDRAAWGGYTF
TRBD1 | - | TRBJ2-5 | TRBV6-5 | TGTGCCAGCAAAATTACAGGGGCCCTACAAGAGACCCAGTACTTC | CASKITGALQETQYF
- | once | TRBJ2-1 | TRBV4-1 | TGCGCCAGCAGAATTTACAATGAGCAGTTCTTC | CASRIYNEQFF
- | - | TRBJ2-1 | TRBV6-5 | TGTGCCAGCAGTTACTTAGGGGTCGGGGGTGTGGGGAACAATGAGCAGTTCTTC | CASSYLGVGGVGNNEQFF
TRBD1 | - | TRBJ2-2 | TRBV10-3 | TGTGCCATCAGGGCGACAGGGACCGGGGAGCTGTTTTTT | CAIRATGTGELFF
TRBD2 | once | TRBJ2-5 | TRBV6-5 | TGTGCCAGCAGTTACTCGGGTCTAGCGGGGGAAGAGACCCAGTACTTC | CASSYSGLAGEETQYF